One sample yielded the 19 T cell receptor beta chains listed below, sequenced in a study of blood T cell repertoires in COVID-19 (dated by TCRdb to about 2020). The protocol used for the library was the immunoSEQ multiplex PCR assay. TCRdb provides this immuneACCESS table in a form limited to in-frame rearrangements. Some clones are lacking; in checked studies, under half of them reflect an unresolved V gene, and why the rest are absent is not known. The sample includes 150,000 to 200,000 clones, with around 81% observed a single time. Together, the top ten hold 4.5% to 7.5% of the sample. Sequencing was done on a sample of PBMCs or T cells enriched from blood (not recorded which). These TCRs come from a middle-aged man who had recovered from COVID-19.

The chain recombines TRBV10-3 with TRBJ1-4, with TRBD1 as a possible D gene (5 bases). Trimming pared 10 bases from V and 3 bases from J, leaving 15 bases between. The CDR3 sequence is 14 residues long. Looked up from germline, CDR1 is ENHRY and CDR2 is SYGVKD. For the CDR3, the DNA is TGTGCCAGCGGGGCGTCTGCAGCTAATGAAAAACTGTTTTTT. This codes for CASGASAANEKLFF.

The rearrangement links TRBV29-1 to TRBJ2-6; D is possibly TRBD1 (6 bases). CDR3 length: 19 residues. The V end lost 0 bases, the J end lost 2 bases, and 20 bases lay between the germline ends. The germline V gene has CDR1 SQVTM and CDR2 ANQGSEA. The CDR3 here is CSVEDRGSRGQAGANVLTF. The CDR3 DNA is TGCAGCGTTGAAGATAGAGGGAGCAGGGGCCAGGCTGGGGCCAACGTCCTGACTTTC.

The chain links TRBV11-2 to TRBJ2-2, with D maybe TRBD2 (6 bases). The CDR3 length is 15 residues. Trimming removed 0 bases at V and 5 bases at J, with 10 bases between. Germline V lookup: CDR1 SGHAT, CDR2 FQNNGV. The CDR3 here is CASSLEGAGTGELFF. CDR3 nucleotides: TGTGCCAGCAGCTTAGAAGGGGCGGGGACCGGGGAGCTGTTTTTT.

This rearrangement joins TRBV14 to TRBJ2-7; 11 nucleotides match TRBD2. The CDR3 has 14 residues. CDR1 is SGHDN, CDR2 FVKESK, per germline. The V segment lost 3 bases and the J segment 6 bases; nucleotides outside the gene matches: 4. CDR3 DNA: TGTGCCAGCAGCCACCTTAGCGGGGGGGTCGAGCAGTACTTC. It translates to CASSHLSGGVEQYF. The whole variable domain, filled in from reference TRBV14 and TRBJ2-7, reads EAGVTQFPSHSVIEKGQTVTLRCDPISGHDNLYWYRRVMGKEIKFLLHFVKESKQDESGMPNNRFLAERTGGTYSTLKVQPAELEDSGVYFCASSHLSGGVEQYFGPGTRLTVT.

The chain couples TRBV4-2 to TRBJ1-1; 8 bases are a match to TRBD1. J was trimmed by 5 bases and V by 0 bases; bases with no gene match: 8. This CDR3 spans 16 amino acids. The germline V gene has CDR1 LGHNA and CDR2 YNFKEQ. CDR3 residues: CASSQDQGARGTEAFF. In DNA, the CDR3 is TGTGCCAGCAGCCAAGACCAGGGGGCCCGAGGGACTGAAGCTTTCTTT.

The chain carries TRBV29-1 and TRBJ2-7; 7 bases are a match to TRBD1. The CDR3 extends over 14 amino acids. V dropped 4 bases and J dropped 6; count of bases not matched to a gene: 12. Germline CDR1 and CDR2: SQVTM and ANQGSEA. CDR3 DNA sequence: TGCAGCGTTGTGCTCAGGGGGACCCTCTCCGAGCAGTACTTC. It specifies CSVVLRGTLSEQYF.

CDR3 sequence (DNA): TGTGCCTGGAGTATTGGACAGGGACGTAGCTACACCTTC. Amino acid sequence: CAWSIGQGRSYTF. This chain uses TRBV30 with TRBJ1-2, with 8 bases matching TRBD1. Per the germline V gene, CDR1 is GTSNPN and CDR2 is SVGIG (reference sequence). V trimming: 2 bases; J trimming: 9 bases; junction bases outside the gene matches: 8. The CDR3 has 13 amino acids.

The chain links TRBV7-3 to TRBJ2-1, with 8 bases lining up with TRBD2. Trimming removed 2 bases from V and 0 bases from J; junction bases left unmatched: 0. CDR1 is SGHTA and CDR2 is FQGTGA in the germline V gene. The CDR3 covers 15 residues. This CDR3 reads CASSLRGGSYNEQFF. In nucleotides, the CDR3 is TGTGCCAGCAGCTTACGGGGGGGCTCCTACAATGAGCAGTTCTTC.

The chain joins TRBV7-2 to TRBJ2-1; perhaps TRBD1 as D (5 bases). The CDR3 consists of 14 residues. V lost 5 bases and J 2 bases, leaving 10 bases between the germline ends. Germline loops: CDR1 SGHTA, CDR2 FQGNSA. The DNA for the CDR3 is TGTGCCAGCAGCATAAGGGGTACCTACAATGAGCAGTTCTTC. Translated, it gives CASSIRGTYNEQFF.

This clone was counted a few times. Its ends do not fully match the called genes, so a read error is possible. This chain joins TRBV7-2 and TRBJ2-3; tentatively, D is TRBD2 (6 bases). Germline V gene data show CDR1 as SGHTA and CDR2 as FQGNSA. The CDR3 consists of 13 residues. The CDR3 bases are TGTGCCAGCAGCTTGGGGACCGGGACTCCCTCAATTTTT. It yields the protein CASSLGTGTPSIF.

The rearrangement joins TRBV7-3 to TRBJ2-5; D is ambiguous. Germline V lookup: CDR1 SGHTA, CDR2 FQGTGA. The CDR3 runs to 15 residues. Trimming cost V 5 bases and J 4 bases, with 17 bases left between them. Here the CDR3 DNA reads TGTGCCAGCAGCCCCACGCGAGGCGGTGGAGAGACCCAGTACTTC. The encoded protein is CASSPTRGGGETQYF.

The CDR3 bases are TGCAGCCTAGAGCTGGTGAAGGAACCGTATATGAACACTGAAGCTTTCTTT. Amino acids: CSLELVKEPYMNTEAFF. The chain recombines TRBV29-1 with TRBJ1-1; D gene unclear. CDR3 length equals 17 residues. Germline CDR1 reads SQVTM; CDR2 reads ANQGSEA. V was pared by 8 bases and J by 0 bases, with 25 bases between.

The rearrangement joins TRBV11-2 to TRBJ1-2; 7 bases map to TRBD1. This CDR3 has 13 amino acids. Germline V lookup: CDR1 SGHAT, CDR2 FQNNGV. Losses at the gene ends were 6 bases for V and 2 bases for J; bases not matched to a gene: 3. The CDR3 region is CASRPTGNYGYTF. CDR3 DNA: TGTGCCAGCAGACCGACAGGGAACTATGGCTACACCTTC.

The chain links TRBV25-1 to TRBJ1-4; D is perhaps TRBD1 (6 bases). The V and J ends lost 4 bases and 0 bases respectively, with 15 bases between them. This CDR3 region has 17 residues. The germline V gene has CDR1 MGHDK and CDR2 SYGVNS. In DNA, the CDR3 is TGTGCCAGCAGTGCCTTACAGGGCAGGGCAACTAATGAAAAACTGTTTTTT. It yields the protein CASSALQGRATNEKLFF.

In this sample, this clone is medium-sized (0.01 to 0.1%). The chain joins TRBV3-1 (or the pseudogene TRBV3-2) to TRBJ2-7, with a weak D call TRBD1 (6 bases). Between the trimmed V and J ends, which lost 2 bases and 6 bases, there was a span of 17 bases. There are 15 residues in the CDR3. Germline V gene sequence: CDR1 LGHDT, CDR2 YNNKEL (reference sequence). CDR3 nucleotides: TGTGCCAGCAGCCAATATTCAGGGGATATCGGCGAGCAGTACTTC. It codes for CASSQYSGDIGEQYF.

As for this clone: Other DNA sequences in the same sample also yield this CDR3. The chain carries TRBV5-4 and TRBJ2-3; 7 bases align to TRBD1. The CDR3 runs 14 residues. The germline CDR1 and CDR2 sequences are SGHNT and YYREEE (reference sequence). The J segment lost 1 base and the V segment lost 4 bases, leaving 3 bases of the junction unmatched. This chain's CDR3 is CASSRGQGTDTQYF. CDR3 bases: TGTGCCAGCAGCCGAGGACAGGGCACAGATACGCAGTATTTT.

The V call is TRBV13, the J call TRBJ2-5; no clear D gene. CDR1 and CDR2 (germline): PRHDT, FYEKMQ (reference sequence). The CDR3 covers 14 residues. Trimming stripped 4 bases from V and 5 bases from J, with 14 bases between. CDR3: CASSSTHGPETQYF. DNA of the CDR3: TGTGCCAGCAGCTCCACTCACGGTCCTGAGACCCAGTACTTC.

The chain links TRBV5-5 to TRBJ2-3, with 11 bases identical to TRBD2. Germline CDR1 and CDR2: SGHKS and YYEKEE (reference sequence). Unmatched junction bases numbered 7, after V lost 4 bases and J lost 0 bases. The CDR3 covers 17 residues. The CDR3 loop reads CASSVRLAGFSTDTQYF. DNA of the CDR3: TGTGCCAGCAGCGTCCGACTAGCGGGGTTTAGCACAGATACGCAGTATTTT. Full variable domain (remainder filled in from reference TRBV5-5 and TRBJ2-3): DAGVTQSPTHLIKTRGQQVTLRCSPISGHKSVSWYQQVLGQGPQFIFQYYEKEERGRGNFPDRFSARQFPNYSSELNVNALLLGDSALYLCASSVRLAGFSTDTQYFGPGTRLTVL.

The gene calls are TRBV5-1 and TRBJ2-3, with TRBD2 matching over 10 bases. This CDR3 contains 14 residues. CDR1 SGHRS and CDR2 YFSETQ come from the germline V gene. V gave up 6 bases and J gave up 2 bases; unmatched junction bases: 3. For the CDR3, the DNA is TGCGCCAGCACAACTAGCGGGGCCACAGATACGCAGTATTTT. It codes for CASTTSGATDTQYF.